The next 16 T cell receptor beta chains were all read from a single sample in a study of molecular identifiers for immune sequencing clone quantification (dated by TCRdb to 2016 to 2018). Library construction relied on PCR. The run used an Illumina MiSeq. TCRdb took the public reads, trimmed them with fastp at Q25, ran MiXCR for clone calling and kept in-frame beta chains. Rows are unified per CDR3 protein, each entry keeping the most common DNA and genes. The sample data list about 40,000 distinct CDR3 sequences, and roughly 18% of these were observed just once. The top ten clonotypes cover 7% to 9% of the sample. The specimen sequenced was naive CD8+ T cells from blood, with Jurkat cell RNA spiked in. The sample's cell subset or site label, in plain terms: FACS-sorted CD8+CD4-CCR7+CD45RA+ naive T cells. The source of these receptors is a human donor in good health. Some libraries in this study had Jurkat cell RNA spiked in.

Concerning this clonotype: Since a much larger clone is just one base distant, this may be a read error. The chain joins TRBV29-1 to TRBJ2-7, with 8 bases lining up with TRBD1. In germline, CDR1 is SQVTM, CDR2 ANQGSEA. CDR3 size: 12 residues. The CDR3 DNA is TGCGGCGTACGGACAGGGCCCTACGAGCAGTACTTC. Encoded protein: CGVRTGPYEQYF.

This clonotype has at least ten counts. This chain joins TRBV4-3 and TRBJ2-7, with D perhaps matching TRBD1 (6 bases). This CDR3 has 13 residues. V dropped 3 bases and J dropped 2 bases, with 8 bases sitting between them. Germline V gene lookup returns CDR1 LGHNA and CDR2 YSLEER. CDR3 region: CASSHRGPYEQYF. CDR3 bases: TGCGCCAGCAGCCACAGGGGCCCCTACGAGCAGTACTTC.

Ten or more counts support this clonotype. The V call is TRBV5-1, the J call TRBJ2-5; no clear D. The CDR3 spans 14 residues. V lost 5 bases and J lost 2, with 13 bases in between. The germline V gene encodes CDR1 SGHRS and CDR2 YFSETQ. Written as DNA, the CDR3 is TGCGCCAGCAGGATAGACGGCCTGCAAGAGACCCAGTACTTC. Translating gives CASRIDGLQETQYF. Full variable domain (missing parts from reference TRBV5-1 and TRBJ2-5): KAGVTQTPRYLIKTRGQQVTLSCSPISGHRSVSWYQQTPGQGLQFLFEYFSETQRNKGNFPGRFSGRQFSNSRSEMNVSTLELGDSALYLCASRIDGLQETQYFGPGTRLLVL.

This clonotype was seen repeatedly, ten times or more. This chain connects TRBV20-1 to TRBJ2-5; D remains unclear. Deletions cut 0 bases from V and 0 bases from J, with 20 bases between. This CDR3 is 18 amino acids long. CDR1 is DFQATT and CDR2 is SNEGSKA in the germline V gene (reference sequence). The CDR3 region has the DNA TGCAGTGCTAGAGATGGTGGGGTGGTGGCGGCGTACCAAGAGACCCAGTACTTC. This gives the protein CSARDGGVVAAYQETQYF.

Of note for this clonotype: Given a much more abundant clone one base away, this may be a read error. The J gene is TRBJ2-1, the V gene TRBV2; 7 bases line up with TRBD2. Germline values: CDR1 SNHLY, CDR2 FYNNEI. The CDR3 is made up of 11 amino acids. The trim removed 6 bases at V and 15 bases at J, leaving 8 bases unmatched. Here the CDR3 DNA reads TGTGCCAGCAGCCTCGGGACTACCGGGTTCTTC. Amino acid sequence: CASSLGTTGFF.

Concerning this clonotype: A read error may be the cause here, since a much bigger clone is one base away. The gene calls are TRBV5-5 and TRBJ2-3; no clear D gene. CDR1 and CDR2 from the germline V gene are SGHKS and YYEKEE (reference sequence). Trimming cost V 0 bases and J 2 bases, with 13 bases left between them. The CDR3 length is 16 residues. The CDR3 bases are TGTGCCAGCAGCTTGGAGGCCTCTCTGGTCACAGATACGCAGTATTTT. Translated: CASSLEASLVTDTQYF.

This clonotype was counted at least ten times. The CDR3 DNA sequence: TGTGCCAGCAGCCCACAGGAGAACACTGAAGCTTTCTTT. This gives the protein CASSPQENTEAFF. The chain couples TRBV7-9 to TRBJ1-1, with D possibly being TRBD1 (5 bases). The CDR3 extends over 13 amino acids. Germline CDR1 and CDR2: SEHNR and FQNEAQ (reference sequence). Trimming took 5 bases from V and 1 from J, leaving 8 bases between them.

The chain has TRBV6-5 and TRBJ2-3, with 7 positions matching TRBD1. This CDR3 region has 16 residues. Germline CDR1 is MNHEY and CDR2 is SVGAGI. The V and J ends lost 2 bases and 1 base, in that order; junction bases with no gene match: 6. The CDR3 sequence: CASSYPTGSGTDTQYF. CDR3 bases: TGTGCCAGCAGTTACCCGACAGGGTCTGGCACAGATACGCAGTATTTT.

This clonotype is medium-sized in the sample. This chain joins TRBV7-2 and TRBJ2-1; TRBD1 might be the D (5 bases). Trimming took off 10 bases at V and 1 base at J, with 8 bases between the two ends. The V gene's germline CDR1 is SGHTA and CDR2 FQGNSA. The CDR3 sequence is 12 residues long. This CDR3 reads CAKQVSYNEQFF. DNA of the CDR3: TGTGCCAAACAGGTTTCCTACAATGAGCAGTTCTTC.

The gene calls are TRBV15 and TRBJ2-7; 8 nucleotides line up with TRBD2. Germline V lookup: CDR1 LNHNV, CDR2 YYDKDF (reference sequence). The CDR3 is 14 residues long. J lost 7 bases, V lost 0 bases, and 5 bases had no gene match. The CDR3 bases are TGTGCCACCAGCAGAGACGGGACGGGAGGGGAGCAGTACTTC. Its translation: CATSRDGTGGEQYF.

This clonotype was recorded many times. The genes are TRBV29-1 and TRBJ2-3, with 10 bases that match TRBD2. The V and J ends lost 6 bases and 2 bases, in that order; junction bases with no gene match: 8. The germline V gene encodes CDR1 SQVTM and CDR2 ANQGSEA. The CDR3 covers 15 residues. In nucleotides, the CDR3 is TGCAGCGTCAGTTTTAGCGGGAGGCCCACAGATACGCAGTATTTT. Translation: CSVSFSGRPTDTQYF.

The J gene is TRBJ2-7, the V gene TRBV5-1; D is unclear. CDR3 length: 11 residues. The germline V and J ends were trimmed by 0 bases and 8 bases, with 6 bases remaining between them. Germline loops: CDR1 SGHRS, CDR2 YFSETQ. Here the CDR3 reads CASSLEGQQYF. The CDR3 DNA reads TGCGCCAGCAGCTTGGAAGGACAGCAGTACTTC.

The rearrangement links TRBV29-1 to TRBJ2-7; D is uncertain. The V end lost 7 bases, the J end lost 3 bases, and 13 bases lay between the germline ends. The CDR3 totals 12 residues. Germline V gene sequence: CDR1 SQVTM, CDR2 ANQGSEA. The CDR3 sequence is CSGMGRYYEQYF. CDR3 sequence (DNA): TGCAGCGGCATGGGCAGATACTACGAGCAGTACTTC.

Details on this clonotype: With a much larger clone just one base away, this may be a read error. CDR3: CASSVNFQGTQYF. In DNA form, the CDR3 reads TGTGCCAGCAGTGTGAATTTTCAAGGGACCCAGTACTTC. The chain links TRBV6-1 to TRBJ2-5; no clear D. Germline CDR1 and CDR2: MNHNS and SASEGT. This CDR3 region has 13 residues.

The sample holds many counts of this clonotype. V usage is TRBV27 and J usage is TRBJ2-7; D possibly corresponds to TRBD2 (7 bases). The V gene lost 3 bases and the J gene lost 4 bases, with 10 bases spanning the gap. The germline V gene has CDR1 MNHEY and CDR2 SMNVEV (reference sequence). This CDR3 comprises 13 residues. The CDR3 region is CASSFAGAYEQYF. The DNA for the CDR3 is TGTGCCAGCAGTTTTGCGGGGGCGTACGAGCAGTACTTC.

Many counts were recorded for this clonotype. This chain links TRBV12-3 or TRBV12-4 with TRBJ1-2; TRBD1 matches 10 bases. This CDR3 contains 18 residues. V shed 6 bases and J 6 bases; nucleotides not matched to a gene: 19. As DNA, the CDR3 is TGTGCCAGCAGCCTTGGGTTCGGGACAGGGGTGACTATTGATGGCTACACCTTC. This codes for CASSLGFGTGVTIDGYTF.